These 10 T cell receptor beta chains share one sample of origin, sequenced in a study of cytomegalovirus exposure and HLA in healthy donors. Primers: 60 Vbeta forward and 13 Jbeta reverse. The assay was immunoSEQ multiplex PCR, and TCRdb's table has in-frame clones only and misses some. There are more than 80,000 clones in the sample; less than 80% occur only once, and 4.1% lies in the top ten. Material: PBMCs. These receptors were collected from a woman in her 40s in good health and CMV-seropositive.

This sequence joins TRBV30 and TRBJ1-6; D is unclear. CDR3 length equals 16 residues. The germline V gene has CDR1 GTSNPN and CDR2 SVGIG (reference sequence). V was trimmed by 1 base and J by 8 bases, leaving 18 bases between them. The CDR3 region is CAWSDAVQYLYSPLHF. The CDR3 DNA reads as TGTGCCTGGAGTGACGCGGTCCAGTACTTGTATTCACCCCTCCACTTT.

The rearrangement joins TRBV9 to TRBJ2-7; weak D call: TRBD2 (7 bases). CDR1 is SGDLS and CDR2 is YYNGEE in the germline V gene. Trimming shortened V by 4 bases and J by 4 bases, and 18 bases separated the two germline ends. CDR3 length equals 15 residues. The CDR3 DNA follows: TGTGCCAGCAGCACTTTTGGGGGGGCGGGATACGAGCAGTACTTC. This sequence encodes CASSTFGGAGYEQYF.

The rearrangement links TRBV15 to TRBJ1-2, with 7 bases aligning to TRBD1. The CDR3 loop spans 15 amino acids. The V gene end was trimmed by 1 base and the J gene end by 1 base; junction bases not matched to a gene: 3. Germline loops: CDR1 LNHNV, CDR2 YYDKDF (reference sequence). DNA for the CDR3: TGTGCCACCAGCAGAGCGGGGGACAGTAACTATGGCTACACCTTC. It translates to CATSRAGDSNYGYTF.

The chain combines TRBV6-1 with TRBJ2-5; 7 positions match TRBD1. Losses at the gene ends were 4 bases for V and 5 bases for J; bases not matched to a gene: 10. This CDR3 has 15 residues. Germline CDR1 is MNHNS and CDR2 is SASEGT. This CDR3 reads CASSAQTGLSETQYF. The CDR3 DNA sequence: TGTGCCAGCAGTGCCCAGACAGGGCTGTCGGAGACCCAGTACTTC.

This clone was observed a handful of times. This sequence joins TRBV7-9 and TRBJ2-1; 9 bases map to TRBD2. Germline CDR1 reads SEHNR; CDR2 reads FQNEAQ (reference sequence). The CDR3 contains 14 residues. V trimming: 3 bases; J trimming: 9 bases; junction bases outside the gene matches: 6. The CDR3 sequence is CASSLASGDFEQFF. For the CDR3, the DNA is TGTGCCAGCAGCTTGGCTAGCGGGGATTTTGAGCAGTTCTTC.

The rearrangement uses TRBV5-4 and TRBJ2-7, with D unclear. The length of the CDR3 is 13 residues. Germline lookup yields CDR1 SGHNT and CDR2 YYREEE (reference sequence). V lost 4 bases to trimming and J lost 6 bases, with 14 bases between them. The CDR3 bases are TGTGCCAGCAGCCGCGACTGGCCCGCCGAGCAGTACTTC. It encodes CASSRDWPAEQYF.

The chain has TRBV27 and TRBJ2-1; no reliable D call. This CDR3 contains 11 residues. The V and J ends lost 6 bases and 6 bases respectively, with 6 bases between them. Looked up from germline, CDR1 is MNHEY and CDR2 is SMNVEV (reference sequence). The chain's CDR3 is CASRDTNEQFF. The CDR3 nucleotides are TGTGCCAGCAGAGACACCAATGAGCAGTTCTTC.

The chain links TRBV5-1 to TRBJ2-7; 10 bases line up with TRBD2. The CDR3 has 13 amino acids. Germline-derived CDR1 and CDR2 are SGHRS and YFSETQ. Trimming removed 7 bases from V and 4 bases from J; junction bases left unmatched: 5. This chain's CDR3 is CASSPSGRYEQYF. CDR3 nucleotides: TGCGCCAGCTCTCCTAGCGGGAGATACGAGCAGTACTTC.

This chain uses TRBV29-1 with TRBJ2-7, with D perhaps matching TRBD2 (6 bases). This CDR3 is built from 16 residues. The germline CDR1 and CDR2 sequences are SQVTM and ANQGSEA. V was trimmed by 6 bases and J by 2 bases, leaving 23 bases between them. CDR3 bases: TGCAGCGTCCGACGTCATTCCATAGCGGAAACCTACGAGCAGTACTTC. It codes for CSVRRHSIAETYEQYF.

This chain connects TRBV19 to TRBJ2-7; TRBD2 agrees at 9 bases. Trimming removed 7 bases from V and 7 bases from J; junction bases left unmatched: 11. CDR1 and CDR2 (germline): LNHDA, SQIVND (reference sequence). The CDR3 has 14 residues. The CDR3 loop reads CASTPGTSSCEQYF. The CDR3 coding sequence is TGTGCCAGTACCCCCGGGACTAGCTCGTGTGAGCAGTACTTC.